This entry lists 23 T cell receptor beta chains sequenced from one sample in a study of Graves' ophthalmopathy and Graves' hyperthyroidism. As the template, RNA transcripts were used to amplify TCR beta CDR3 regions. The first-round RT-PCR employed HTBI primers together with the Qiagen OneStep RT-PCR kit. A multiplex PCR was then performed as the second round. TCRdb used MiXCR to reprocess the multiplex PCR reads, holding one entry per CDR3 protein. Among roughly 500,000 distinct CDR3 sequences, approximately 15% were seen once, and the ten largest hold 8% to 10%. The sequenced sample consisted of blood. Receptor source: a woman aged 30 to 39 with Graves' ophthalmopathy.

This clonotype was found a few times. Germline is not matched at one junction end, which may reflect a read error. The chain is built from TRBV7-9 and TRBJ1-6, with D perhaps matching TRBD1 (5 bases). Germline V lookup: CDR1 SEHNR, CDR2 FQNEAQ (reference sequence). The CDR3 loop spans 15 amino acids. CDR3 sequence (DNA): TGTGCCAGCGGCTTCCTCGTACAGGATAATTCACCCCTCCACTTT. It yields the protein CASGFLVQDNSPLHF.

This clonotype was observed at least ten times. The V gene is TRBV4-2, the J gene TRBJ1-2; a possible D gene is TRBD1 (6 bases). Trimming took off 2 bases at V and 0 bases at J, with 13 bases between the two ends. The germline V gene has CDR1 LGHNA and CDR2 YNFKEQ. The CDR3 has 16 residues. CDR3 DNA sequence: TGTGCCAGCAGCCAATCGGGACACCTCGCTAACTATGGCTACACCTTC. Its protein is CASSQSGHLANYGYTF.

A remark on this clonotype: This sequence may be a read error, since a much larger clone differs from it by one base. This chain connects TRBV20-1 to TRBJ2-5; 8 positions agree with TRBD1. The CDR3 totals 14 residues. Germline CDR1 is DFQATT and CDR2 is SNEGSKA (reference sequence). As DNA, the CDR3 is TGCAGTGCTAGGCCAGGGGGCGTGGGAGAGACCGAGTACTTC. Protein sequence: CSARPGGVGETEYF.

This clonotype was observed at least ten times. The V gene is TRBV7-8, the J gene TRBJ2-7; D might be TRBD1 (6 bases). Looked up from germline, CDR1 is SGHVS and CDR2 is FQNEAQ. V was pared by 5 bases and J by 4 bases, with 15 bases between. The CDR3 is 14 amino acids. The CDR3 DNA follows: TGTGCCAGCAGCATCTCGGACAGTAGATACGAGCAGTACTTC. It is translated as CASSISDSRYEQYF.

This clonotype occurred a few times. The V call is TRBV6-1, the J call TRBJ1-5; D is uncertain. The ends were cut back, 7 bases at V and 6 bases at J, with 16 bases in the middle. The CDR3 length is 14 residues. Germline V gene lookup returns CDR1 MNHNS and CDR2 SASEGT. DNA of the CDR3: TGTGCCAGCATTCGGGCCGGGTCCGGTCAGCCCCAGCATTTT. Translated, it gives CASIRAGSGQPQHF.

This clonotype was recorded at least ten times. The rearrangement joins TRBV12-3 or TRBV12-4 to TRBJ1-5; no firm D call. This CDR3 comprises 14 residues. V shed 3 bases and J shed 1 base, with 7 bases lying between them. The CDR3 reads CASSFTQSNQPQHF. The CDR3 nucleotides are TGTGCCAGCAGTTTTACACAGAGCAATCAGCCCCAGCATTTT.

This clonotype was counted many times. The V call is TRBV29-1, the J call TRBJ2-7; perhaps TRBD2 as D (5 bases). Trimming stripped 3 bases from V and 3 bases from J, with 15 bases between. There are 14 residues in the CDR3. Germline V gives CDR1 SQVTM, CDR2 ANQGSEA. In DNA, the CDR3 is TGCAGCGTTGATTTAGCGCAACTTCACTACGAGCAGTACTTC. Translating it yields CSVDLAQLHYEQYF.

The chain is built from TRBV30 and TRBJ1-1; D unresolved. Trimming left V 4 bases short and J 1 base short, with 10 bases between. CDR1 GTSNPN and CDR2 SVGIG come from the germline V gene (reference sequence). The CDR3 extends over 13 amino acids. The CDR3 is CAWTTDPNTEAFF. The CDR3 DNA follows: TGTGCCTGGACTACAGATCCGAACACTGAAGCTTTCTTT.

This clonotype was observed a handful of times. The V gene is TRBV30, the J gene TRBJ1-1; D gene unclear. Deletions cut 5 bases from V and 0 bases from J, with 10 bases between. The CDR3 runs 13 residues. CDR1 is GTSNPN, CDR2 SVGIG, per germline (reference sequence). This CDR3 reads CAWGTLMNTEAFF. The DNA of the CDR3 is TGTGCCTGGGGTACCCTGATGAACACTGAAGCTTTCTTT.

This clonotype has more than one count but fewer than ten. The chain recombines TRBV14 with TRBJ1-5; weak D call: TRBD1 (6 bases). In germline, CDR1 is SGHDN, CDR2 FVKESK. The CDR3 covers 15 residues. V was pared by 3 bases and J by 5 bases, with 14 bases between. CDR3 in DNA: TGTGCCAGCAGCCACAAGGGGGACGGGTATCAGCCCCAGCATTTT. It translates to CASSHKGDGYQPQHF.

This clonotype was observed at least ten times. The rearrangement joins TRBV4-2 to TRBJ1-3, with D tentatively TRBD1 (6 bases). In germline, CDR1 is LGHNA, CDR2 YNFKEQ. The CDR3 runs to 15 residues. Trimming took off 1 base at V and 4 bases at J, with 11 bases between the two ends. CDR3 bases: TGTGCCAGCAGCCAAGCGGGGGGGCTCGGAAACACCATATATTTT. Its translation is CASSQAGGLGNTIYF.

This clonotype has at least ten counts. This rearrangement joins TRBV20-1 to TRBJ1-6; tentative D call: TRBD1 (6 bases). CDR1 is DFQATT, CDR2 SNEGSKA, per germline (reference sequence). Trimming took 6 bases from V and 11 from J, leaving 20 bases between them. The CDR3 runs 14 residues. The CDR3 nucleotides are TGCAGTGCACCCACACAGGGTAGAGGGGCACCCCTCCACTTT. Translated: CSAPTQGRGAPLHF.

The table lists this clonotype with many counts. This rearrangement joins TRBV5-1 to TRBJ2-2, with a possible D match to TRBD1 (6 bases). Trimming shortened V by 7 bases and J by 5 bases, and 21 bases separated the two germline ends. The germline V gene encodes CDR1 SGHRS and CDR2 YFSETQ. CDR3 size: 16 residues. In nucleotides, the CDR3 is TGCGCCAGCCAGATTTTGGGGGCCGATGTTACCGGGGAGCTGTTTTTT. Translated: CASQILGADVTGELFF.

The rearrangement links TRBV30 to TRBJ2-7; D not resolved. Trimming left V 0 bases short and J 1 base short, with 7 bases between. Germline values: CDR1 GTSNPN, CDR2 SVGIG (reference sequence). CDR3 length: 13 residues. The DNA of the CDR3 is TGTGCCTGGAGTGTGGACGGGTCCTACGAGCAGTACTTC. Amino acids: CAWSVDGSYEQYF.

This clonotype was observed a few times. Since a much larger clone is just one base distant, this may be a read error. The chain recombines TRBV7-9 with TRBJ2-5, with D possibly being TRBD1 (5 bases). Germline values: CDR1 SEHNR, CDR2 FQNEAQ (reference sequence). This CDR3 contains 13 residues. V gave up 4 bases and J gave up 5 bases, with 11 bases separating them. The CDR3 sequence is CASSSAGMETQYF. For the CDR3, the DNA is TGTGCCAGCAGCTCGGCAGGGATGGAGACCCAGTACTTC.

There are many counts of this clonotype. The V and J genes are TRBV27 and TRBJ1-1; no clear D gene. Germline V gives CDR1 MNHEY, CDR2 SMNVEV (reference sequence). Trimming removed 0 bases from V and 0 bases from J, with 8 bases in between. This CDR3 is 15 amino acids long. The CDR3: CASSLSADLNTEAFF. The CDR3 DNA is TGTGCCAGCAGTTTATCAGCAGACCTGAACACTGAAGCTTTCTTT.

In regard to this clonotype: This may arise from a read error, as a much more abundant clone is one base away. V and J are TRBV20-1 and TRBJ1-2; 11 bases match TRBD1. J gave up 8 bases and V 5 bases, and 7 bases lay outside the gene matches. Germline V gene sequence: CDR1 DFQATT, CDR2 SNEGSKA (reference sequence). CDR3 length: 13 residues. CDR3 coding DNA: TGCAGTGCTTGGCCGGGACAGGGGGTGGGCTACACCTTC. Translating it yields CSAWPGQGVGYTF.

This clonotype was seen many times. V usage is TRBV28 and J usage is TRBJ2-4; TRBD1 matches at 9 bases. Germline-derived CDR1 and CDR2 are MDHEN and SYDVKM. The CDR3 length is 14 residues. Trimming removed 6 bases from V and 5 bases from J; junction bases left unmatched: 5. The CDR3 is CASRDRGMENIQYF. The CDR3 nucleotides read TGTGCCAGCAGGGACAGGGGAATGGAAAACATTCAGTACTTC.

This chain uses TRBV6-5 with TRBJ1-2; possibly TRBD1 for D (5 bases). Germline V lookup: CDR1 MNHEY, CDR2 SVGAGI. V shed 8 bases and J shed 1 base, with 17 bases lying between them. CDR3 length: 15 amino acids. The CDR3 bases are TGTGCCAGCGGATACGGGGCCACCCTTAACTATGGCTACACCTTC. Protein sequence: CASGYGATLNYGYTF.

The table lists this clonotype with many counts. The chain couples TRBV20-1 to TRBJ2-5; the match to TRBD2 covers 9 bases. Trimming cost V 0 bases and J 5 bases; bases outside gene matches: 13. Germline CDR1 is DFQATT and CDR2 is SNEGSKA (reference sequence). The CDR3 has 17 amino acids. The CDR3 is CSARDGGLAGLEETQYF. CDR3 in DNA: TGCAGTGCTAGAGATGGGGGGCTAGCGGGACTCGAGGAGACCCAGTACTTC.

The CDR3 spells CSANSGGGFYEQYF. CDR3 coding DNA: TGCAGTGCTAATTCCGGGGGGGGCTTTTACGAGCAGTACTTC. The chain is built from TRBV20-1 and TRBJ2-7; TRBD2 agrees at 8 bases. Per germline, CDR1 DFQATT and CDR2 SNEGSKA (reference sequence). CDR3 length equals 14 residues. Unmatched junction bases numbered 9, after V lost 4 bases and J lost 4 bases.

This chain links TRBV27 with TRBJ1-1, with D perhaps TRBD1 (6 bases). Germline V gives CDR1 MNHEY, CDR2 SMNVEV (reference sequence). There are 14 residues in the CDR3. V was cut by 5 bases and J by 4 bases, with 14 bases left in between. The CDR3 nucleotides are TGTGCCAGCAGTCCACACGGGGGCAGCACTGAAGCTTTCTTT. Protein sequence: CASSPHGGSTEAFF.

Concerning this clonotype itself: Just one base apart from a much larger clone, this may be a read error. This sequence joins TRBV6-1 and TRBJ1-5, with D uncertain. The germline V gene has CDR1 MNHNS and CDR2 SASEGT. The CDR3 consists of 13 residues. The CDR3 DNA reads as TGTGCCAGCAGTGAACCGTTTAATCAGCCCCAGCAGTTT. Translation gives CASSEPFNQPQQF.